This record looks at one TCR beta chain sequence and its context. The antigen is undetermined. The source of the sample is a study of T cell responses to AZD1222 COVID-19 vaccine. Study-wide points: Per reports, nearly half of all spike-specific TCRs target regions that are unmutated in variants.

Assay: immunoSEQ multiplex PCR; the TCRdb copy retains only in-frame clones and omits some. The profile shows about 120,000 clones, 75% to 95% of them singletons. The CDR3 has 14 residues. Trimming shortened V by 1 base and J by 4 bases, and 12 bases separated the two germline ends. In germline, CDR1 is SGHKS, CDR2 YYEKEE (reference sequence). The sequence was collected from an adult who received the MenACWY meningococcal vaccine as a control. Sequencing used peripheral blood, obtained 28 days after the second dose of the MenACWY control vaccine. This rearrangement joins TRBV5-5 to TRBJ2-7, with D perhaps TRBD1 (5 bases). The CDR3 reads CASSLLQGSYEQYF. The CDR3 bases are TGTGCCAGCAGCTTGCTGCAGGGCAGTTACGAGCAGTACTTC.